What follows are 12 T cell receptor delta chains derived from one specimen sequenced in a study of γδ T cells in repeated Plasmodium falciparum infection. Flow sorting of PBMC yielded separate Vgamma9/Vdelta2+ and Vdelta2-negative gammadelta T cell populations for bulk repertoire analysis. TCRdb re-processed the multiplex PCR reads via CATT. The sample yields tens of thousands of delta-chain clones, over 1.5% seen once. Sequencing was performed on gamma-delta T cells from blood. These receptors were obtained from a pool of human donors (malaria-infected and uninfected, not separated).

At least ten counts were recorded for this clone. The protein recorded in TCRdb matches a much larger clone and deviates from this DNA's translation at residue 6, suggesting a read error; the protein here is obtained by translating the DNA. This rearrangement joins TRDV2 to TRDJ2, with a tentative D call TRDD3 (6 bases). As TCRdb names no J gene, one was assigned here on the basis of a DNA match to germline. Trimming pared 0 bases from V and 3 bases from J, leaving 16 bases between. This CDR3 is 17 amino acids long. CDR1 and CDR2 (germline): GEAIGNYY, EKD. The CDR3, as DNA: TGTGCCTGTGACACCATACTGGGAACGAACCTGACAGCACAACTCTTCTTT. Protein: CACDTILGTNLTAQLFF.

This clone was picked up many times. This sequence is one base from a far larger clone and is likely a read error. In the same sample, other DNA sequences code for this CDR3. This chain links TRDV1 with TRDJ1, with 7 bases identical to TRDD2. The CDR3 is 22 amino acids. Germline V gives CDR1 TSWWSYY, CDR2 QGS. The CDR3 region is CALGESSSYRSLMGPPTDKLIF. The CDR3 region has the DNA TGTGCTCTTGGGGAATCCTCTTCCTATCGATCGCTTATGGGTCCCCCTACCGACAAACTCATCTTT.

This clone appeared a few times. It differs at one base from a far larger clone, so likely a read error. This same CDR3 is encoded by further DNA sequences in the sample. The gene calls are TRDV2 and TRDJ1; 10 bases map to TRDD3. CDR1 is GEAIGNYY, CDR2 EKD, per germline. This CDR3 comprises 18 residues. The CDR3 is CACDIGTGGSEYTDKLIF. Written as DNA, the CDR3 is TGTGCCTGTGACATTGGTACTGGGGGATCCGAGTACACTGATAAACTCATCTTT.

This clone was seen a few times. Only one base separates this from a far larger clonotype, so it likely reflects a read error. Other DNA variants within this sample encode the same CDR3. This chain uses TRDV1 with TRDJ1, with D perhaps matching TRDD2 (6 bases). The V and J ends lost 1 base and 7 bases respectively, with 22 bases between them. CDR3 size: 17 residues. Germline V gives CDR1 TSWWSYY, CDR2 QGS. The CDR3 loop reads CALGEPLSSWAGRKLIF. CDR3 coding DNA: TGTGCTCTTGGGGAACCCTTATCTTCCTGGGCGGGACGTAAACTCATCTTT.

In the case of this clone: This probably arose from a read error, given a far larger clone one base away. The same CDR3 arises from other DNA sequences in this sample as well. The rearrangement joins TRDV1 to TRDJ1; 8 bases fit TRDD3. As TCRdb names no J gene, one was assigned here on the basis of a DNA match to germline. This CDR3 contains 21 residues. The germline V gene has CDR1 TSWWSYY and CDR2 QGS. CDR3 in DNA: TGTGCACTTGGGGAATCACTGTCCTACGGGCCCCTCTGGGGGAGATTCGATAAACTCATCTTT. Protein product: CALGESLSYGPLWGRFDKLIF.

This clone was counted only a few times. It differs at one base from a far larger clone, so likely a read error. The same CDR3 also results from other DNA sequences found in this sample. The CDR3 loop reads CALGELKVPTGDKPGDTDKLIF. DNA for the CDR3: TGTGCTCTTGGGGAACTCAAGGTACCTACTGGGGATAAGCCCGGGGACACCGACAAACTCATCTTT. The chain has TRDV1 and TRDJ1; TRDD3 matches at 7 bases. TCRdb does not report a J gene; here it was assigned by matching the DNA to germline references. Germline V gene lookup returns CDR1 TSWWSYY and CDR2 QGS. This CDR3 contains 22 residues.

Comment on this clone: The protein given by TCRdb reflects a much larger clone and differs at residue 19 from this DNA's translation, likely from a read error; the protein shown is the DNA's translation. The V gene is given as TRDV2, and no J gene call is available; the table's D call, TRDD3, has no DNA check behind it. Per germline, CDR1 GEAIGNYY and CDR2 EKD. The CDR3 is made up of 20 amino acids. As DNA, the CDR3 is TGTGCCTGCAAGCTCTACACTCCTTCCCGGGGACTTATTTACACCGATAAACTCACCTTT. Protein sequence: CACKLYTPSRGLIYTDKLTF.

With regard to this clone: A much larger clonotype is one base distant, so this may be a read error. Other DNA sequences from this sample encode an identical CDR3 as well. The CDR3 DNA follows: TGTGCTCTTGAGAAACTACGGACGTGGAGAGGGCAACAATTACTGGGTGATACCTTGGGCACCGATAAACTCATCTTT. Translated: CALEKLRTWRGQQLLGDTLGTDKLIF. The chain carries TRDV1 and TRDJ1, with D perhaps TRDD3 (6 bases). This CDR3 spans 26 amino acids. Trimming cost V 7 bases and J 1 base, with 49 bases left between them. Germline assignment: CDR1 TSWWSYY and CDR2 QGS.

This clone was seen ten or more times. Being one base from a much bigger clone, this may be a read error. The chain is built from TRDV1 and TRDJ1, with 9 bases lining up with TRDD3. Germline V gives CDR1 TSWWSYY, CDR2 QGS. This CDR3 comprises 20 residues. CDR3 amino acids: CALGEGRFRLGDHIPDKLTF. The CDR3 DNA reads as TGTGCTCTTGGGGAAGGTAGATTTCGGCTGGGGGATCACATCCCCGATAAACTCACCTTT.

Worth noting for this clone: The protein given by TCRdb reflects a much larger clone and differs at residue 12 from this DNA's translation, likely from a read error; the protein shown is the DNA's translation. The CDR3: CALGGATPRELTF. For the CDR3, the DNA is TGTGCTCTTGGGGGGGCTACCCCTCGTGAGCTCACCTTT. This chain links TRDV1 with TRDJ1; no firm D call. The CDR3 length is 13 residues. Germline V CDR1 and CDR2: TSWWSYY, QGS.

This clone has at least ten counts. TCRdb pairs this DNA with a much larger clone's protein that differs at residue 19, likely a read error; the protein shown was translated from the DNA. V and J are TRDV2 and TRDJ1; 11 bases are shared with TRDD3. The CDR3 runs to 21 residues. Germline V gene lookup returns CDR1 GEAIGNYY and CDR2 EKD. CDR3 DNA sequence: TGTGCCTGTGACACCGCGGAGAAGGTGGGGGATACGCGTCTGTACACCGATAAACCCATCTTT. It specifies CACDTAEKVGDTRLYTDKPIF.

As regards this clone: A far larger clone is off by one base, so a read error is likely. Within the sample, other DNA sequences also encode this same CDR3. V is TRDV1 and J is TRDJ1, with TRDD3 matching 9 bases. No J segment appears in TCRdb, so it was assigned here by matching the sequence to germline. The CDR3 runs to 21 residues. The V gene end was trimmed by 0 bases and the J gene end by 3 bases; junction bases not matched to a gene: 20. The germline CDR1 and CDR2 sequences are TSWWSYY and QGS. DNA of the CDR3: TGTGCTCTTGGGGAACTTGGGGGGCTCTCCCTGGGGATACGCTTCTCCGATAAACTCATCTTT. It yields the protein CALGELGGLSLGIRFSDKLIF.